The text below deals with one T cell receptor beta chain. The method was immunoSEQ multiplex PCR; TCRdb's version includes in-frame clones alone and lacks a portion of them. The sample lists approximately 110,000 clones; approximately 78% were seen once. There are 17 residues in the CDR3. Germline CDR1 is MNHEY and CDR2 is SMNVEV (reference sequence). Unmatched junction bases numbered 11, after V lost 5 bases and J lost 8 bases. The data originate from a study of blood T cell repertoires in COVID-19. The chain uses TRBV27 and TRBJ2-1; 14 nucleotides align to TRBD2. The specimen sequenced was peripheral blood. This TCR was recovered from a man aged 65-85 years with acute or convalescent COVID-19. CDR3 loop: CASSPTGTSGRGDEQFF. CDR3 nucleotides: TGTGCCAGCAGTCCCACCGGGACTAGCGGGAGAGGGGATGAGCAGTTCTTC.